This TCR beta chain is from a study of molecular identifiers for immune sequencing clone quantification. This clonotype was observed many times. Antigen unknown. Study-level points and caveats: Identical barcode-sharing TCR molecules could lead to underestimated sizes for highly expanded clones.

Sorting captured naive CD8 T cells as CD8+CD4-CCR7+CD45RA+. Libraries of bulk TCR were made by previously described methods (with listed TCR primers). MiXCR was run by TCRdb on the PCR reads, yielding one entry per CDR3 protein. The table records 90,000 to 120,000 distinct CDR3 sequences, around 33% of them present only once. The source is a human donor in good health. Some libraries in this study had Jurkat cell RNA spiked in. Sequencing was done on a sample of naive CD8+ T cells from blood, with Jurkat cell RNA spiked in. The subset: FACS-sorted CD8+CD4-CCR7+CD45RA+ naive T cells.

CDR3 sequence reads: CSARDRQGGEQFF. The CDR3 DNA is TGCAGTGCTAGAGATCGGCAAGGCGGTGAGCAGTTCTTC. The V gene is TRBV20-1, the J gene TRBJ2-1; D unclear. In germline, CDR1 is DFQATT, CDR2 SNEGSKA (reference sequence). The V gene lost 0 bases and the J gene lost 9 bases, with 12 bases spanning the gap. This CDR3 is built from 13 residues.